One sample yielded the 19 T cell receptor beta chains listed below, sequenced in a study of control samples from healthy donors and cancer patients. The assay was immunoSEQ multiplex PCR, and TCRdb's table has in-frame clones only and misses some. The sample consists of some 30,000 clones, about 85% of them appearing once. Sequenced: formalin-fixed, paraffin-embedded tissue. These receptors came from a female donor with melanoma.

The chain links TRBV21-1 to TRBJ2-6; TRBD2, the table's D call, lacks a check against the DNA. TRBV21-1 is assigned pseudogene status. The CDR3 runs 18 residues. The CDR3 here is CASRDVLATTSRANVLTF. DNA of the CDR3: TGTGCCAGCAGGGACGTCCTAGCTACAACAAGTCGGGCCAACGTCCTGACTTTC.

The chain links TRBV5-1 to TRBJ2-3, with 10 bases aligning to TRBD2. CDR1 and CDR2 (germline): SGHRS, YFSETQ. J gave up 5 bases and V 4 bases, and 4 bases lay outside the gene matches. CDR3 length: 14 residues. In DNA form, the CDR3 reads TGCGCCAGCAGCCTTAGGACTAGCGGAGATACGCAGTATTTT. Translated: CASSLRTSGDTQYF.

There are a few counts of this clone. The chain combines TRBV7-6 with TRBJ1-5; no clear D. V lost 4 bases, J lost 6 bases, and 10 bases lay in between. The CDR3 spans 13 residues. The V gene's germline CDR1 is SGHVS and CDR2 FNYEAQ. The CDR3 sequence: CASSSQIGQPQHF. In DNA, the CDR3 is TGTGCCAGCAGCTCACAAATTGGTCAGCCCCAGCATTTT.

The DNA for the CDR3 is TGTGCCAGCAGCTTATATCGCGAGGACGGTATTTATGGCTACACCTTC. Its protein is CASSLYREDGIYGYTF. V usage is TRBV7-2 and J usage is TRBJ1-2; D gene ambiguous. Germline CDR1 SGHTA, CDR2 FQGNSA. The CDR3 sequence is 16 residues long. V shed 2 bases and J shed 5 bases, with 18 bases lying between them.

The gene calls are TRBV19 and TRBJ1-1; D might be TRBD1 (5 bases). The V end was cut by 1 base, the J end by 6 bases, with 12 bases between. The germline V gene encodes CDR1 LNHDA and CDR2 SQIVND (reference sequence). The CDR3 covers 14 residues. The chain's CDR3 is CASSIGWGFPEAFF. The CDR3 coding sequence is TGTGCCAGTAGTATAGGCTGGGGGTTCCCTGAAGCTTTCTTT.

The gene calls are TRBV2 and TRBJ1-2; 8 bases are a match to TRBD1. The CDR3 is 15 residues long. The germline gives CDR1 SNHLY, CDR2 FYNNEI. V lost 5 bases to trimming and J lost 4 bases; unmatched junction nucleotides: 9. The CDR3: CASSSGGALFYGYTF. CDR3 coding DNA: TGTGCCAGCAGTTCAGGGGGCGCGTTGTTCTATGGCTACACCTTC.

The V call is TRBV7-2, the J call TRBJ2-6; perhaps TRBD1 as D (6 bases). CDR3 length: 18 amino acids. V dropped 8 bases and J dropped 0 bases, with 20 bases sitting between them. Germline CDR1 and CDR2: SGHTA and FQGNSA. The CDR3 spells CASGNQGTKVSGANVLTF. CDR3 nucleotide sequence: TGTGCCAGCGGAAATCAGGGGACAAAAGTCTCTGGGGCCAACGTCCTGACTTTC.

This clone was counted once. For the CDR3, the DNA is TGTGCCAGCAGCAAGGGCAGGGTGCAAGAGACCCAGTACTTC. Protein sequence: CASSKGRVQETQYF. The chain recombines TRBV21-1 with TRBJ2-5; the tabulated D call, TRBD1, remains unverified against the DNA. TRBV21-1 is deemed a pseudogene. The CDR3 is 14 residues long.

This chain uses TRBV7-2 with TRBJ1-6; no clear D. The CDR3 is made up of 15 amino acids. V was clipped by 2 bases and J by 3 bases, with 8 bases between them. CDR1 is SGHTA, CDR2 FQGNSA, per germline. The CDR3 nucleotides read TGTGCCAGCAGCTTAATGCGGCTCTATAATTCACCCCTCCACTTT. Translation: CASSLMRLYNSPLHF.

This sequence joins TRBV10-3 and TRBJ1-1; D is uncertain. The germline gives CDR1 ENHRY, CDR2 SYGVKD. The CDR3 is 13 residues long. The V and J ends lost 2 bases and 0 bases respectively, with 4 bases between them. The CDR3 DNA reads TGTGCCATCAGTGAGGGAGTGAACACTGAAGCTTTCTTT. This encodes CAISEGVNTEAFF.

The chain has TRBV10-3 and TRBJ1-1, with 7 positions matching TRBD1. Germline CDR1 is ENHRY and CDR2 is SYGVKD. V was clipped by 2 bases and J by 10 bases; unmatched bases: 7. The CDR3 spans 13 residues. CDR3 loop: CAISEVTGSGAFF. DNA for the CDR3: TGTGCCATCAGTGAGGTGACAGGGAGCGGAGCTTTCTTT.

CDR3 loop: CASKQGFGLYEQYF. The CDR3 DNA reads as TGTGCCAGCAAACAGGGTTTCGGGCTCTACGAGCAGTACTTC. The chain uses TRBV6-5 and TRBJ2-7, with D perhaps TRBD1 (6 bases). CDR1 is MNHEY and CDR2 is SVGAGI in the germline V gene. This CDR3 has 14 residues. Between the trimmed V and J ends, which lost 7 bases and 3 bases, there was a span of 16 bases.

The J gene is TRBJ1-1, the V gene TRBV6-2 or TRBV6-3; no clear D. The CDR3 has 17 residues. V shed 0 bases and J shed 0 bases, with 14 bases lying between them. The germline V gene has CDR1 MNHEY and CDR2 SVGEGT. CDR3 protein: CASSYSHEGKMNTEAFF. CDR3 bases: TGTGCCAGCAGTTACTCCCACGAGGGAAAGATGAACACTGAAGCTTTCTTT.

J is TRBJ2-1 and V is TRBV15, with D possibly being TRBD2 (7 bases). Trimming pared 0 bases from V and 16 bases from J, leaving 16 bases between. CDR1 and CDR2 from the germline V gene are LNHNV and YYDKDF (reference sequence). There are 13 residues in the CDR3. Written as DNA, the CDR3 is TGTGCCACCAGCAGAGATAGGCTGGGGGGGCAATTCTTC. Encoded protein: CATSRDRLGGQFF.

This sequence joins TRBV5-6 and TRBJ2-7; D is undetermined. Trimming removed 2 bases at V and 2 bases at J, with 8 bases between. Germline lookup yields CDR1 SGHDT and CDR2 YYEEEE. The CDR3 length is 13 residues. CDR3 region: CASSFGLTYEQYF. The CDR3 DNA follows: TGTGCCAGCAGCTTCGGGCTAACCTACGAGCAGTACTTC.

The V call is TRBV4-1, the J call TRBJ1-6, with 8 positions matching TRBD1. This CDR3 comprises 16 residues. Trimming at V came to 0 bases and at J to 6 bases, leaving 4 bases not matched to a gene. CDR1 and CDR2 from the germline V gene are MGHRA and YSYEKL. In DNA form, the CDR3 reads TGCGCCAGCAGCCAAGATCAGGGGGCGAGTAATTCACCCCTCCACTTT. Its protein is CASSQDQGASNSPLHF.

The chain is built from TRBV5-1 and TRBJ2-6; the D gene is possibly TRBD2 (5 bases). Germline CDR1 and CDR2: SGHRS and YFSETQ. Trimming pared 0 bases from V and 0 bases from J, leaving 10 bases between. The CDR3 runs to 17 residues. CDR3: CASSLGGGSSGANVLTF. The CDR3 region has the DNA TGCGCCAGCAGCTTGGGTGGAGGTTCCTCTGGGGCCAACGTCCTGACTTTC. Drawing the rest from reference TRBV5-1 and TRBJ2-6, the complete variable domain is KAGVTQTPRYLIKTRGQQVTLSCSPISGHRSVSWYQQTPGQGLQFLFEYFSETQRNKGNFPGRFSGRQFSNSRSEMNVSTLELGDSALYLCASSLGGGSSGANVLTFGAGSRLTVL.

V usage is TRBV1 and J usage is TRBJ1-4. TRBV1 is deemed a pseudogene. The CDR3 spans 12 residues. This chain's CDR3 is CTSSSGGKKTVF. The CDR3 DNA follows: TGCACCAGCAGCTCCGGGGGGAAAAAAACTGTTTTT.

The rearrangement joins TRBV7-2 to TRBJ2-1, with 7 bases matching TRBD2. The CDR3 contains 15 residues. The J segment lost 4 bases and the V segment lost 6 bases, leaving 9 bases of the junction unmatched. Germline-derived CDR1 and CDR2 are SGHTA and FQGNSA. The CDR3 DNA reads TGTGCCAGCAGAAGAGGCGGGAGCTGGTACAATGAGCAGTTCTTC. As protein: CASRRGGSWYNEQFF.